One and the same sample provided the 19 T cell receptor beta chains below, sequenced in a study of CD4 T cells in relation to SARS-CoV-2 and coronaviruses. No antigens are known for them. Sequenced by immunoSEQ multiplex PCR; TCRdb stores in-frame clones only, minus some. This sample has under 14,000 clones, with 74% found just once. The unexposed donors gave CD4+ T cells in 2011-2018, prior to COVID-19. Isolation of CD4+ T cells took place after approximately 10 days in culture. The sample was CD4+ T cells from PBMCs, cultured in vitro. These receptors were taken from a human donor in good health.

V usage is TRBV2 and J usage is TRBJ1-5, with D hard to call. Germline CDR1 is SNHLY and CDR2 is FYNNEI. This CDR3 comprises 14 residues. V dropped 3 bases and J dropped 1 base, with 7 bases sitting between them. In DNA form, the CDR3 reads TGTGCCAGCAGTGACTCATCAAGCAATCAGCCCCAGCATTTT. This encodes CASSDSSSNQPQHF.

This clone came up once. This chain connects TRBV2 to TRBJ2-7, with 9 bases that match TRBD2. The CDR3 consists of 14 residues. Trimming at V came to 2 bases and at J to 6 bases, leaving 5 bases not matched to a gene. CDR1 is SNHLY, CDR2 FYNNEI, per germline. The CDR3 sequence: CASSEMAGGGEQYF. As DNA, the CDR3 is TGTGCCAGCAGTGAAATGGCGGGAGGGGGCGAGCAGTACTTC.

The chain has TRBV6-1 and TRBJ1-2; D is undetermined. Trimming removed 1 base at V and 4 bases at J, with 7 bases between. Germline lookup yields CDR1 MNHNS and CDR2 SASEGT. CDR3 length: 13 residues. The CDR3 loop reads CASSEGQVYGYTF. The CDR3 nucleotides read TGTGCCAGCAGTGAAGGGCAGGTCTATGGCTACACCTTC.

This clone was detected a few times. The chain carries TRBV19 and TRBJ2-2, with 8 bases aligning to TRBD2. CDR3 length equals 15 residues. The germline V gene has CDR1 LNHDA and CDR2 SQIVND (reference sequence). With V trimmed by 3 bases and J by 5 bases, 5 bases remained unmatched. The CDR3 DNA follows: TGTGCCAGTAGTATTTCGAGCGGGAGAACCGGGGAGCTGTTTTTT. Translating it yields CASSISSGRTGELFF. Variable domain in full (rest from reference TRBV19 and TRBJ2-2): DGGITQSPKYLFRKEGQNVTLSCEQNLNHDAMYWYRQDPGQGLRLIYYSQIVNDFQKGDIAEGYSVSREKKESFPLTVTSAQKNPTAFYLCASSISSGRTGELFFGEGSRLTVL.

CDR3 DNA sequence: TGCGCCAGCAGCAAGGACAGGGCCTACGAGCAGTACTTC. Its translation: CASSKDRAYEQYF. The V gene is TRBV4-1, the J gene TRBJ2-7, with 8 bases identical to TRBD1. Per germline, CDR1 MGHRA and CDR2 YSYEKL. CDR3 length equals 13 residues. Losses at the gene ends were 5 bases for V and 2 bases for J; bases not matched to a gene: 2.

The chain's CDR3 is CASSDKLTGGGGYTF. The CDR3 DNA is TGTGCCAGCAGTGATAAACTAACAGGGGGCGGTGGCTACACCTTC. V is TRBV25-1 and J is TRBJ1-2, with TRBD1 matching over 9 bases. CDR1 and CDR2 (germline): MGHDK, SYGVNS. The CDR3 consists of 15 residues. The ends lost 3 bases at V and 7 bases at J; junction bases unmatched: 9.

This clone was seen more than once but under ten times. The chain's CDR3 is CASSLVTSSSYEQYF. As DNA, the CDR3 is TGTGCCAGCAGCTTAGTGACTAGTAGCTCCTACGAGCAGTACTTC. The chain carries TRBV11-2 and TRBJ2-7, with D possibly TRBD2 on 6 matching bases. This CDR3 comprises 15 residues. V was cut by 1 base and J by 0 bases, with 10 bases left in between. CDR1 and CDR2 from the germline V gene are SGHAT and FQNNGV.

The genes are TRBV27 and TRBJ1-1, with D uncertain. Trimming took 5 bases from V and 0 from J, leaving 7 bases between them. The germline gives CDR1 MNHEY, CDR2 SMNVEV (reference sequence). The CDR3 contains 13 residues. In DNA form, the CDR3 reads TGTGCCAGCAGTGCGGATCTGAACACTGAAGCTTTCTTT. The encoded protein is CASSADLNTEAFF.

The chain joins TRBV6-5 to TRBJ1-2; 7 bases are a match to TRBD1. After removal of 5 bases from V and 4 bases from J, the junction contained 7 bases not matched to a gene. Germline CDR1 is MNHEY and CDR2 is SVGAGI. The CDR3 spans 14 residues. Written as DNA, the CDR3 is TGTGCCAGCAGTCCTGGACAGGCTTTCTATGGCTACACCTTC. Protein sequence: CASSPGQAFYGYTF.

The chain has TRBV3-1 (or the pseudogene TRBV3-2) and TRBJ2-5, with TRBD2 identical over 13 bases. From germline, CDR1 is LGHDT and CDR2 YNNKEL (reference sequence). Trimming cost V 3 bases and J 2 bases; bases outside gene matches: 18. This CDR3 contains 21 residues. The CDR3 DNA reads as TGTGCCAGCAGCCAGCTGGGGAGGTTAACTAGCGGGGGGGAAGTTCAAGAGACCCAGTACTTC. Its protein is CASSQLGRLTSGGEVQETQYF.

This clone has only one observation. The chain uses TRBV19 and TRBJ2-3; 9 nucleotides agree with TRBD1. The V segment lost 5 bases and the J segment 5 bases; nucleotides outside the gene matches: 11. This CDR3 region has 16 residues. Germline V gene lookup returns CDR1 LNHDA and CDR2 SQIVND (reference sequence). The CDR3 is CASSYDRGSGEDTQYF. For the CDR3, the DNA is TGTGCCAGTAGTTATGACAGGGGGTCGGGGGAAGATACGCAGTATTTT.

The V and J genes are TRBV7-3 and TRBJ1-1; D is undetermined. Trimming shortened V by 0 bases and J by 11 bases, and 16 bases separated the two germline ends. Germline V CDR1 and CDR2: SGHTA, FQGTGA. The CDR3 spans 14 residues. The CDR3, as DNA: TGTGCCAGCAGCTTAACAGGCGCCTCCGTCGGGGCTTTCTTT. This gives the protein CASSLTGASVGAFF. The full variable domain, completed using reference TRBV7-3 and TRBJ1-1, is GAGVSQTPSNKVTEKGKYVELRCDPISGHTALYWYRQSLGQGPEFLIYFQGTGAADDSGLPNDRFFAVRPEGSVSTLKIQRTERGDSAVYLCASSLTGASVGAFFGQGTRLTVV.

This chain links TRBV19 with TRBJ2-7, with 7 bases matching TRBD2. This CDR3 comprises 15 residues. Germline loops: CDR1 LNHDA, CDR2 SQIVND (reference sequence). J lost 6 bases, V lost 5 bases, and 13 bases had no gene match. The CDR3 region is CASSPGLVGACEQYF. CDR3 coding DNA: TGTGCCAGTAGTCCTGGACTAGTGGGCGCCTGCGAGCAGTACTTC. Drawing the rest from reference TRBV19 and TRBJ2-7, the complete variable domain is DGGITQSPKYLFRKEGQNVTLSCEQNLNHDAMYWYRQDPGQGLRLIYYSQIVNDFQKGDIAEGYSVSREKKESFPLTVTSAQKNPTAFYLCASSPGLVGACEQYFGPGTRLTVT.

The chain combines TRBV7-7 with TRBJ2-5, with 9 bases that match TRBD2. V lost 3 bases, J lost 1 base, and 3 bases stayed unmatched. The germline gives CDR1 SSHAT, CDR2 FNYEAQ (reference sequence). CDR3 size: 15 residues. In DNA, the CDR3 is TGTGCCAGCAGCTTGCAAGCGGGGGGCCAAGAGACCCAGTACTTC. Its protein is CASSLQAGGQETQYF.

The chain uses TRBV7-2 and TRBJ2-3; 10 nucleotides align to TRBD2. This CDR3 region has 16 residues. CDR1 is SGHTA, CDR2 FQGNSA, per germline. J gave up 4 bases and V 1 base, and 5 bases lay outside the gene matches. CDR3 region: CASSLVASGGPDTQYF. The CDR3 DNA follows: TGTGCCAGCAGCTTAGTCGCTAGCGGGGGACCAGATACGCAGTATTTT.

The gene calls are TRBV7-9 and TRBJ1-1; no clear D gene. Between the trimmed V and J ends, which lost 2 bases and 1 base, there was a span of 8 bases. The CDR3 spans 14 residues. Germline CDR1 and CDR2: SEHNR and FQNEAQ (reference sequence). In nucleotides, the CDR3 is TGTGCCAGCAGCTTAACGACGAGGAACACTGAAGCTTTCTTT. Amino acids: CASSLTTRNTEAFF.

This rearrangement joins TRBV11-2 to TRBJ2-7; 8 bases are shared with TRBD1. Germline trimming cut 3 bases from V and 2 bases from J; bases unmatched to any gene: 3. CDR1 SGHAT and CDR2 FQNNGV come from the germline V gene. The CDR3 is made up of 14 amino acids. CDR3 amino acids: CASSLRTGPYEQYF. In DNA form, the CDR3 reads TGTGCCAGCAGCTTGAGGACAGGGCCCTACGAGCAGTACTTC.

This sequence joins TRBV18 and TRBJ1-1; TRBD1 aligns across 9 bases. The CDR3 loop spans 16 amino acids. V lost 3 bases and J lost 2; bases outside the gene matches: 7. Looked up from germline, CDR1 is KGHSH and CDR2 is LQKENI. The CDR3 is CASSPSWDRANTEAFF. Here the CDR3 DNA reads TGTGCCAGCTCACCTTCGTGGGACAGGGCTAACACTGAAGCTTTCTTT.

The genes are TRBV2 and TRBJ2-3; D possibly corresponds to TRBD1 (6 bases). The CDR3 contains 15 residues. V was trimmed by 5 bases and J by 1 base, leaving 13 bases between them. CDR1 and CDR2 from the germline V gene are SNHLY and FYNNEI. CDR3 sequence (DNA): TGTGCCAGCAGTAAGGGGTCAGGGGGCACAGATACGCAGTATTTT. This gives the protein CASSKGSGGTDTQYF.